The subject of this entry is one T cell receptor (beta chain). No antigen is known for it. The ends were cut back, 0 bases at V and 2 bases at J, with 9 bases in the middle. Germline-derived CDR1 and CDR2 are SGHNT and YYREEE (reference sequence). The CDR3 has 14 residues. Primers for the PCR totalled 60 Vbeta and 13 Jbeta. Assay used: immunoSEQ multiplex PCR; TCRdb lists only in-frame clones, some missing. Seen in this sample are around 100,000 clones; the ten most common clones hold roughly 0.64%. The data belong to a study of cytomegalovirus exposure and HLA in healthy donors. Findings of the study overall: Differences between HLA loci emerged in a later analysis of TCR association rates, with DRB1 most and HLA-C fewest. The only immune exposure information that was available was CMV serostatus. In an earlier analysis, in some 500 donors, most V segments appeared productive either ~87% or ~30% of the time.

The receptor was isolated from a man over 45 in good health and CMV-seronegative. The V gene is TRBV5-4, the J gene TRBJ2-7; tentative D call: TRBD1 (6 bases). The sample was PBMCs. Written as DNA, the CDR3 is TGTGCCAGCAGCTTGGCAGGGGTGCCCTACGAGCAGTACTTC. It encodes CASSLAGVPYEQYF.